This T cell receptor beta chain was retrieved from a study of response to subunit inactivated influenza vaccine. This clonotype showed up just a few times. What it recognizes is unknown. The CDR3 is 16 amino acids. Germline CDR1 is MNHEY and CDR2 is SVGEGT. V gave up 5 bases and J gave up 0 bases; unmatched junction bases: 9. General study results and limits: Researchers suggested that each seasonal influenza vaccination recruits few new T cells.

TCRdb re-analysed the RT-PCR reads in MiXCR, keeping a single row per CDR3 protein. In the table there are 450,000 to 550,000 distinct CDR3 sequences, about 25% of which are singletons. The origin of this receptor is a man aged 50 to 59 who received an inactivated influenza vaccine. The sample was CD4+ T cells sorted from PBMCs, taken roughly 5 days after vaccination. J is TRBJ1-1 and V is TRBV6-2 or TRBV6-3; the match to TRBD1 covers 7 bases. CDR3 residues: CASSQQPGQLNTEAFF. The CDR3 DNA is TGTGCCAGCAGTCAACAACCGGGACAGCTGAACACTGAAGCTTTCTTT.